This T cell receptor beta chain was sequenced during a study of blood T cell repertoires in COVID-19. Researchers sorted participants into cohorts using their self-reported clinical history. A PCR-confirmed or clinician-diagnosed COVID-19 case had contacted exposed participants within 2 weeks of entry. This table comes from immunoSEQ multiplex PCR, and its TCRdb copy is limited to in-frame clones, with some not included. Here the sample spans under 300,000 clones, about 88% being singletons. This CDR3 spans 15 amino acids. Germline V CDR1 and CDR2: LGHDT, YNNKEL (reference sequence). V was clipped by 4 bases and J by 2 bases; unmatched bases: 2.

The sequenced sample was PBMCs or T cells enriched from blood (not recorded which). The V and J genes are TRBV3-1 (or the pseudogene TRBV3-2) and TRBJ1-5; 10 bases line up with TRBD1. This TCR came from a woman aged 50 to 65 who had been exposed to COVID-19. In DNA form, the CDR3 reads TGTGCCAGCAGCCGCGGGACAGGGGGCAATCAGCCCCAGCATTTT. It specifies CASSRGTGGNQPQHF.